This TCR beta chain was sequenced for a study of blood T cell repertoires in COVID-19. The assay was immunoSEQ multiplex PCR, and TCRdb's table has in-frame clones only and misses some. The sample consists of a few hundred thousand clones, around 89% of them appearing once. With 5 bases clipped from V and 5 bases from J, the junction kept 6 bases outside the gene matches. CDR1 is LNHDA, CDR2 SQIVND, per germline (reference sequence). CDR3 length: 14 residues. The origin of this receptor is a woman aged 35 to 49 who had recovered from COVID-19. Sequencing was done on a sample of PBMCs or T cells enriched from blood (not recorded which). V is TRBV19 and J is TRBJ2-7; TRBD1 agrees at 10 bases. DNA for the CDR3: TGTGCCAGTAGTTGGGGGACAGGGGTACACGAGCAGTACTTC. Translated, it gives CASSWGTGVHEQYF.